This entry describes one T cell receptor (beta chain). This clonotype has only a few counts. Its antigen remains unidentified. No clone much larger than this one lies a single base away; base qualities are absent. This entry belongs to a study of early T cells in non-severe SARS-CoV-2 infection (dated by TCRdb to about 2021). Background for the entire study: Because TCR sequencing relied on bulk RNA taken from unsorted whole blood, pairing of alpha and beta chains was not possible.

The paper as a whole reports these results and caveats: VDJdb matching was skewed toward anti-spike CD8 responses, so virus-specific expansions were likely underestimated and private and CD4 specificities were missed.

A case-control design nested within a healthcare worker cohort in London, UK, was used, with weekly nasopharyngeal swab PCR tests and blood sampling performed. Healthcare workers were recruited between 23 and 31 March 2020, during the week of the UK lockdown, and were followed weekly for up to roughly 15 weeks. The library came from 5' RACE. The sequencing machine was a NextSeq 500. The TCR library protocol attached unique molecular identifiers to individual cDNA molecules to correct for sequencing error and PCR bias. Both TCR alpha and beta chains were sequenced, and tight co-correlation was observed between alpha and beta sequence abundances in each sample. From the authors' description of their analysis: Decombinator V4 was used to perform V gene, J gene and CDR3 annotation of TCR sequences. TCRs were defined as expanded if a significant change between any two time points was detected under a Poisson model with p below 0.0001. TCR abundances were normalised to the total number of TCRs sequenced per sample and were expressed as counts per million. MAIT TCRs were defined by TRAV1-2 paired with TRAJ12, TRAJ20 or TRAJ33, and iNKT TCRs by TRAV10 paired with TRAJ18. VDJdb, accessed 1 November 2021, was searched for CMV, EBV and SARS-CoV-2 annotated TCRs, with TCRs annotated for multiple antigens excluded. Through fastp at Q25 and MiXCR, TCRdb rebuilt clones from the public reads, retaining in-frame beta chains. Identical CDR3 protein sequences are pooled into one entry, listed with their most common genes and DNA. TCRdb assigned the V and J calls; the authors' analysis was not used. For this sample there are about 70,000 distinct CDR3 sequences; 9% to 10% appear just once. The ten largest account for around 15% of the sample.

From the cysteine up to the phenylalanine, the CDR3 has a length of 17 residues. Of all the DNA, just the CDR3 is kept, 51 bases in frame from base 1. Trimming costs V 5 bases and J 4 bases, and their ends lie 23 bases apart. Taken from the germline V gene (reference sequence), the CDR1 and CDR2 loops are SEHNR and FQNEAQ. This receptor was identified in an adult who was a healthcare worker with PCR-confirmed SARS-CoV-2 infection or an uninfected control (not recorded which). The V gene is TRBV7-9 and the J gene is TRBJ1-2; possibly the D gene is TRBD1, per 5 matching bases. Sequencing used whole blood, obtained at baseline. Read as DNA, the sequence is TGTGCCAGCAGCCACAAACCCAGGGTCCTAATCCCCTATGGCTACACCTTC. This sequence encodes CASSHKPRVLIPYGYTF. The CDR3, completed at both ends by the reference TRBV7-9 and TRBJ1-2 genes, gives the full variable domain DTGVSQNPRHKITKRGQNVTFRCDPISEHNRLYWYRQTLGQGPEFLTYFQNEAQLEKSRLLSDRFSAERPKGSFSTLEIQRTEQGDSAMYLCASSHKPRVLIPYGYTFGSGTRLTVV.